The 28 T cell receptor beta chains listed next were all sequenced from one sample in a study of cytomegalovirus exposure and HLA in healthy donors. Vbeta (60) and Jbeta (13) primers were used in the PCR. Repertoires were generated with immunoSEQ multiplex PCR, while TCRdb's copy carries only in-frame clones and drops some. Found here are roughly 190,000 clones, 75% to 85% of them singletons; the top ten hold roughly 14%. Specimen: PBMCs. The source of these receptors is a woman aged 30 to 39 in good health and CMV-seropositive.

This rearrangement joins TRBV19 to TRBJ2-1, with TRBD2 identical over 10 bases. Per the germline V gene, CDR1 is LNHDA and CDR2 is SQIVND (reference sequence). V shed 3 bases and J 6 bases; nucleotides not matched to a gene: 11. CDR3 size: 17 residues. CDR3 bases: TGTGCCAGTAGTATTATTAGCGGACTAGCGGACGCCAATGAGCAGTTCTTC. Its translation: CASSIISGLADANEQFF.

The table lists this clone with a few counts. The chain uses TRBV5-1 and TRBJ2-1; 7 positions match TRBD1. CDR1 and CDR2 from the germline V gene are SGHRS and YFSETQ. Losses at the gene ends were 5 bases for V and 6 bases for J; bases not matched to a gene: 5. This CDR3 spans 13 amino acids. The DNA for the CDR3 is TGCGCCAGCAGAGACAGGGCTTTCAATGAGCAGTTCTTC. Protein sequence: CASRDRAFNEQFF.

The chain is built from TRBV9 and TRBJ2-2; 10 bases are shared with TRBD2. Per germline, CDR1 SGDLS and CDR2 YYNGEE. V lost 3 bases to trimming and J lost 3 bases; unmatched junction nucleotides: 5. The CDR3 covers 16 residues. The CDR3, as DNA: TGTGCCAGCAGCGAGCGGGGGGGCCGTGACACCGGGGAGCTGTTTTTT. It specifies CASSERGGRDTGELFF.

The chain combines TRBV7-9 with TRBJ2-4; D is perhaps TRBD1 (5 bases). V was shortened by 5 bases and J by 0 bases, with 17 bases between the two germline ends. This CDR3 comprises 17 residues. The germline gives CDR1 SEHNR, CDR2 FQNEAQ (reference sequence). The chain's CDR3 is CASSKGAGFLAKNIQYF. CDR3 nucleotide sequence: TGTGCCAGCAGCAAAGGGGCAGGGTTCCTAGCCAAAAACATTCAGTACTTC.

This clone was counted between two and nine times. The rearrangement uses TRBV6-5 and TRBJ2-2, with 7 bases fitting TRBD1. Germline trimming cut 8 bases from V and 0 bases from J; bases unmatched to any gene: 3. Germline loops: CDR1 MNHEY, CDR2 SVGAGI. The CDR3 runs 14 residues. CDR3 bases: TGTGCCAGCCAGGGACAGACGAACACCGGGGAGCTGTTTTTT. It codes for CASQGQTNTGELFF.

This sequence joins TRBV5-1 and TRBJ1-2; TRBD1 matches at 8 bases. After removal of 4 bases from V and 3 bases from J, the junction contained 2 bases not matched to a gene. The CDR3 totals 13 residues. The germline gives CDR1 SGHRS, CDR2 YFSETQ. The CDR3 region has the DNA TGCGCCAGCAGCACGGGACAGGACTATGGCTACACCTTC. This codes for CASSTGQDYGYTF.

The genes are TRBV4-3 and TRBJ2-3, with 8 nucleotides matching TRBD1. Germline lookup yields CDR1 LGHNA and CDR2 YSLEER. This CDR3 is 16 amino acids long. Trimming removed 0 bases from V and 7 bases from J; junction bases left unmatched: 9. The CDR3 protein is CASSQDQGAWVNTQYF. The CDR3 nucleotides are TGCGCCAGCAGCCAAGATCAGGGGGCTTGGGTAAATACGCAGTATTTT.

This chain links TRBV5-4 with TRBJ2-7, with D maybe TRBD1 (6 bases). The CDR3 loop spans 13 amino acids. Germline V gene lookup returns CDR1 SGHNT and CDR2 YYREEE (reference sequence). V was clipped by 6 bases and J by 5 bases, with 15 bases between them. CDR3 nucleotides: TGTGCCAGCACGATACAGGGTTCACACGAGCAGTACTTC. Protein: CASTIQGSHEQYF.

This chain uses TRBV7-8 with TRBJ1-1, with a weak D call TRBD1 (5 bases). Germline V gene sequence: CDR1 SGHVS, CDR2 FQNEAQ. CDR3 length: 15 residues. V shed 5 bases and J shed 1 base, with 14 bases lying between them. CDR3 in amino acids: CASSPGGRANTEAFF. The CDR3 DNA reads TGTGCCAGCAGCCCGGGGGGAAGGGCGAACACTGAAGCTTTCTTT.

This clone was recorded only once. The CDR3 protein is CAWSVLLSYEQYF. CDR3 nucleotide sequence: TGTGCCTGGAGTGTCCTTCTCTCCTACGAGCAGTACTTC. This chain links TRBV30 with TRBJ2-7; no definite D call. This CDR3 region has 13 residues. V lost 0 bases, J lost 0 bases, and 6 bases lay in between. The germline CDR1 and CDR2 sequences are GTSNPN and SVGIG (reference sequence).

This clone was detected only once. The gene calls are TRBV5-6 and TRBJ1-6; D may be TRBD1 (6 bases). Trimming removed 0 bases at V and 5 bases at J, with 9 bases between. Germline V gene data show CDR1 as SGHDT and CDR2 as YYEEEE. The CDR3 sequence is 15 residues long. CDR3 protein: CASSLAHRDNSPLHF. CDR3 sequence (DNA): TGTGCCAGCAGCTTGGCTCACAGGGATAATTCACCCCTCCACTTT.

V is TRBV28 and J is TRBJ2-3; 10 nucleotides match TRBD2. This CDR3 is 16 amino acids long. The V gene's germline CDR1 is MDHEN and CDR2 SYDVKM. Germline trimming cut 5 bases from V and 2 bases from J; bases unmatched to any gene: 7. CDR3 residues: CASSVSGTSDTDTQYF. CDR3 DNA: TGTGCCAGCAGTGTCTCCGGGACTAGCGACACAGATACGCAGTATTTT.

The rearrangement joins TRBV4-3 to TRBJ1-1; TRBD1 matches at 8 bases. Germline V gene lookup returns CDR1 LGHNA and CDR2 YSLEER. Germline trimming cut 3 bases from V and 3 bases from J; bases unmatched to any gene: 12. This CDR3 has 17 residues. CDR3 DNA: TGCGCCAGCAGCCAGGAACCTGACAGGGGAACGTACACTGAAGCTTTCTTT. It specifies CASSQEPDRGTYTEAFF.

This clone was detected only a few times. The gene calls are TRBV30 and TRBJ2-1, with D unclear. CDR3 length: 13 amino acids. CDR1 is GTSNPN and CDR2 is SVGIG in the germline V gene (reference sequence). Trimming cost V 5 bases and J 4 bases, with 12 bases left between them. The CDR3 DNA follows: TGTGCCTGGGCGAGCTCGGGTTACAATGAGCAGTTCTTC. It is translated as CAWASSGYNEQFF. Supplemented by reference TRBV30 and TRBJ2-1, the full variable domain reads SQTIHQWPATLVQPVGSPLSLECTVEGTSNPNLYWYRQAAGRGLQLLFYSVGIGQISSEVPQNLSASRPQDRQFILSSKKLLLSDSGFYLCAWASSGYNEQFFGPGTRLTVL.

The rearrangement joins TRBV13 to TRBJ1-4, with TRBD1 matching over 8 bases. CDR3 length: 15 amino acids. J gave up 5 bases and V 4 bases, and 6 bases lay outside the gene matches. Germline V gene data show CDR1 as PRHDT and CDR2 as FYEKMQ (reference sequence). The CDR3 coding sequence is TGTGCCAGCAGCTCAAAGGGACAGGCGAATGAAAAACTGTTTTTT. Translation gives CASSSKGQANEKLFF.

The rearrangement links TRBV30 to TRBJ2-7; 7 bases map to TRBD1. The CDR3 length is 13 residues. Trimming removed 3 bases from V and 5 bases from J; junction bases left unmatched: 7. Germline V gene sequence: CDR1 GTSNPN, CDR2 SVGIG (reference sequence). The CDR3 region has the DNA TGTGCCTGGAGCAGCCCGACAGGGAACGAGCAGTACTTC. It yields the protein CAWSSPTGNEQYF.

V and J are TRBV19 and TRBJ2-1; D is unresolved. CDR3 length: 14 amino acids. Germline CDR1 and CDR2: LNHDA and SQIVND (reference sequence). V shed 10 bases and J shed 4 bases, with 17 bases lying between them. The CDR3 nucleotides read TGTGCCACCGCGCCCATGACACCTTACAATGAGCAGTTCTTC. Its protein is CATAPMTPYNEQFF.

This chain uses TRBV7-9 with TRBJ2-7, with 8 positions matching TRBD1. The V segment lost 5 bases and the J segment 3 bases; nucleotides outside the gene matches: 9. Germline assignment: CDR1 SEHNR and CDR2 FQNEAQ (reference sequence). The CDR3 is made up of 15 amino acids. The CDR3 DNA follows: TGTGCCAGCAGCACCTCGGGGACAGGCAACTACGAGCAGTACTTC. Translating it yields CASSTSGTGNYEQYF. The variable domain in full, completed from reference TRBV7-9 and TRBJ2-7, reads DTGVSQNPRHKITKRGQNVTFRCDPISEHNRLYWYRQTLGQGPEFLTYFQNEAQLEKSRLLSDRFSAERPKGSFSTLEIQRTEQGDSAMYLCASSTSGTGNYEQYFGPGTRLTVT.

This clone was found a few times. The chain combines TRBV9 with TRBJ2-1; the match to TRBD2 covers 11 bases. The CDR3 loop spans 15 amino acids. The trim removed 0 bases at V and 5 bases at J, leaving 1 base unmatched. CDR1 SGDLS and CDR2 YYNGEE come from the germline V gene. The CDR3 DNA reads TGTGCCAGCAGCGTAGTGGGACTAGCGGACAATGAGCAGTTCTTC. Its protein product is CASSVVGLADNEQFF. Supplemented by reference TRBV9 and TRBJ2-1, the full variable domain reads DSGVTQTPKHLITATGQRVTLRCSPRSGDLSVYWYQQSLDQGLQFLIQYYNGEERAKGNILERFSAQQFPDLHSELNLSSLELGDSALYFCASSVVGLADNEQFFGPGTRLTVL.

Only a few counts were recorded for this clone. This chain uses TRBV6-1 with TRBJ2-5; 8 positions agree with TRBD2. V dropped 3 bases and J dropped 5; count of bases not matched to a gene: 8. CDR1 is MNHNS, CDR2 SASEGT, per germline. The CDR3 consists of 15 residues. In DNA form, the CDR3 reads TGTGCCAGCAGTGATGGTAGCGGGGTGGGGGAGACCCAGTACTTC. It is translated as CASSDGSGVGETQYF.

CDR3: CASRRNRGLETQYF. The CDR3 DNA reads TGTGCCAGCAGGAGGAACAGGGGGCTGGAGACCCAGTACTTC. J is TRBJ2-5 and V is TRBV2; 9 bases line up with TRBD1. CDR1 and CDR2 (germline): SNHLY, FYNNEI. The ends lost 6 bases at V and 5 bases at J; junction bases unmatched: 7. This CDR3 contains 14 residues. The whole variable domain, filled in from reference TRBV2 and TRBJ2-5, reads EPEVTQTPSHQVTQMGQEVILRCVPISNHLYFYWYRQILGQKVEFLVSFYNNEISEKSEIFDDQFSVERPDGSNFTLKIRSTKLEDSAMYFCASRRNRGLETQYFGPGTRLLVL.

The rearrangement joins TRBV19 to TRBJ2-7; no firm D call. V lost 4 bases and J lost 4, with 11 bases in between. From germline, CDR1 is LNHDA and CDR2 SQIVND (reference sequence). The CDR3 runs to 13 residues. The CDR3 coding sequence is TGTGCCAGTAGTACCCAGAACGGGTACGAGCAGTACTTC. Amino acids: CASSTQNGYEQYF. Looking up the rest from reference TRBV19 and TRBJ2-7 gives the full variable domain: DGGITQSPKYLFRKEGQNVTLSCEQNLNHDAMYWYRQDPGQGLRLIYYSQIVNDFQKGDIAEGYSVSREKKESFPLTVTSAQKNPTAFYLCASSTQNGYEQYFGPGTRLTVT.

The DNA of the CDR3 is TGTGCCAGCAGTTTCGCGGGGGAAAGCAATCAGCCCCAGCATTTT. It yields the protein CASSFAGESNQPQHF. J is TRBJ1-5 and V is TRBV28; perhaps TRBD1 as D (5 bases). The CDR3 sequence is 15 residues long. V shed 3 bases and J shed 1 base, with 10 bases lying between them. From germline, CDR1 is MDHEN and CDR2 SYDVKM.

The gene calls are TRBV4-1 and TRBJ1-1; a weak D match, TRBD1 (5 bases). Per germline, CDR1 MGHRA and CDR2 YSYEKL. Trimming took 0 bases from V and 7 from J, leaving 9 bases between them. This CDR3 has 13 residues. The CDR3 reads CASSQDRRGEAFF. For the CDR3, the DNA is TGCGCCAGCAGCCAAGATCGGAGGGGTGAAGCTTTCTTT.

A single count supports this clone. The chain employs TRBV11-2 and TRBJ2-7; TRBD1 agrees at 7 bases. CDR3 length: 16 amino acids. Germline V gene data show CDR1 as SGHAT and CDR2 as FQNNGV. With 5 bases clipped from V and 2 bases from J, the junction kept 12 bases outside the gene matches. The CDR3 here is CASSLTRDRVTYEQYF. In DNA form, the CDR3 reads TGTGCCAGCAGCCTAACGCGTGACAGGGTCACCTACGAGCAGTACTTC.

As regards this clone: The junction shows a germline mismatch at one end, possibly a read error. V and J are TRBV27 and TRBJ1-1; 8 bases are shared with TRBD1. The CDR3 length is 15 residues. Germline CDR1 is MNHEY and CDR2 is SMNVEV (reference sequence). The CDR3 protein is CASSPSTGENSEAFF. The CDR3 DNA reads as TGTGCCAGCAGTCCATCGACAGGGGAGAACTCTGAAGCTTTCTTT.

The chain recombines TRBV6-5 with TRBJ1-1; D ambiguous. Germline-derived CDR1 and CDR2 are MNHEY and SVGAGI. CDR3 size: 14 residues. V lost 0 bases to trimming and J lost 0 bases, with 5 bases between them. The CDR3 loop reads CASSYSALNTEAFF. The CDR3 DNA follows: TGTGCCAGCAGTTACTCGGCCTTGAACACTGAAGCTTTCTTT.

The rearrangement uses TRBV7-3 and TRBJ1-1; the D is unclear. Trimming left V 2 bases short and J 1 base short, with 8 bases between. The CDR3 runs to 14 residues. Germline lookup yields CDR1 SGHTA and CDR2 FQGTGA. CDR3 amino acids: CASSLGLENTEAFF. The CDR3 DNA reads as TGTGCCAGCAGCTTAGGACTGGAGAACACTGAAGCTTTCTTT.